This T cell receptor beta chain was profiled in a study of blood T cell repertoires in COVID-19. For the study at large: T cells, B-cell-depleted T cells, or PBMCs provided the cDNA or gDNA that served as material.

Data came from immunoSEQ multiplex PCR; TCRdb stores just in-frame clones and leaves some out. The repertoire holds 60,000 or so clones, 75% to 80% seen once, with roughly 27% in the top ten. This CDR3 spans 13 amino acids. Germline assignment: CDR1 GTSNPN and CDR2 SVGIG (reference sequence). V was trimmed by 0 bases and J by 7 bases, leaving 10 bases between them. The sequencing input was peripheral blood. The source is a human donor in a cohort sampled during active COVID-19. The rearrangement links TRBV30 to TRBJ2-1; no firm D call. In DNA, the CDR3 is TGTGCCTGGAGTGTCCACCATAGAAATGAGCAGTTCTTC. Protein: CAWSVHHRNEQFF.